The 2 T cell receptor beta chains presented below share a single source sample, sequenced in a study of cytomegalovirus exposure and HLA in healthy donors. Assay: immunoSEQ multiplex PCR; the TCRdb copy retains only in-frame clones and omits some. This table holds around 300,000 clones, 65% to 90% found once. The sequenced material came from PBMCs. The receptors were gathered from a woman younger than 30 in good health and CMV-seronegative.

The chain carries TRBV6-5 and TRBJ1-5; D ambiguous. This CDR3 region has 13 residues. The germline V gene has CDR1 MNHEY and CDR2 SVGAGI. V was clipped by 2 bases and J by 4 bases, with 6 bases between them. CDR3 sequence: CASSYNGNQPQHF. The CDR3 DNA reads TGTGCCAGCAGTTACAACGGGAATCAGCCCCAGCATTTT.

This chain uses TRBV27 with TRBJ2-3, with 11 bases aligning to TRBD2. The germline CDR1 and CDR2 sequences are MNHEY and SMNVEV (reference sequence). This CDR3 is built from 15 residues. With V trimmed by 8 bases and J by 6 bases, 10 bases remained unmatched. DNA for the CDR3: TGTGCCAGCTCAAATCGGGCTAGCGGGGGGGATACGCAGTATTTT. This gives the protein CASSNRASGGDTQYF.